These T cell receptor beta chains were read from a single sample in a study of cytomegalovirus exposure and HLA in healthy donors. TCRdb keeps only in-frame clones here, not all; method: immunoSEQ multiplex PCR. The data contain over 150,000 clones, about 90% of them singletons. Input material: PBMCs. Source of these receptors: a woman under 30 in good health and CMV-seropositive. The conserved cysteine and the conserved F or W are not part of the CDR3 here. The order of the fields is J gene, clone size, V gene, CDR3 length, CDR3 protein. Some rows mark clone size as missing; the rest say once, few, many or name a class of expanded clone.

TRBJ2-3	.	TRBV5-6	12	ASSLGTSQDTQY
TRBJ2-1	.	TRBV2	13	ASLPGLAGGHEQF
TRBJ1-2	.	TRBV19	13	ASSIDERAGIGYT
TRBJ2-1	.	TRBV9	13	ASSSRLGEYNEQF
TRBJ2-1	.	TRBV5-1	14	ASSFRTASSYNEQF
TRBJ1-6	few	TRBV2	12	ASRVRDSDSPLH
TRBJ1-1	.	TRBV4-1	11	ASSKGGGTEAF
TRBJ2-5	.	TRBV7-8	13	ASSSLAGVMKTQY
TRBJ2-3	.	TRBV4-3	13	ASSHGTENTDTQY
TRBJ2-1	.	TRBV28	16	ASKTWQVAGGAGNEQF
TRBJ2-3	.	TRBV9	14	ASSVEGQGTTDTQY
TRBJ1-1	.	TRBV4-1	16	ASRTFNRGATGGTEAF
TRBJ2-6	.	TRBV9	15	AIPLAGDPSGANVLT
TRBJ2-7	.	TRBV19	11	ASATSRASEQY
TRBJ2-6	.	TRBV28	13	ASRTGRSGANVLT
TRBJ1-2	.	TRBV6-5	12	ASSYRGRNYGYT
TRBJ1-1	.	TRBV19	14	ARGGGHRVGNTEAF
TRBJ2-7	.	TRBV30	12	AWSVVGALNEQY
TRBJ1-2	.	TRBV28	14	ASSAQSQGANYGYT
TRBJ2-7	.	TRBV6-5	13	ASSPLAGAPYEQY
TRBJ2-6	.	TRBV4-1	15	ASSQGMALSGANVLT
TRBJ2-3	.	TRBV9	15	ASSRTGTSGRTDTQY
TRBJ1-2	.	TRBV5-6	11	ASSSTVEHGYT
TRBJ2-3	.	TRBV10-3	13	AIRETSGVTDTQY
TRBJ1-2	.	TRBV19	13	ASSIGRQGDYGYT
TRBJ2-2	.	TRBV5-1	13	ASSLFSPNTGELF
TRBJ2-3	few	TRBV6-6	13	ASSSPDRNTDTQY
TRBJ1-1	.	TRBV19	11	ASSRGLGTEAF
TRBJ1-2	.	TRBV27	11	ASSLSTGRGYT
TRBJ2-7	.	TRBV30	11	AWGGGVSYEQY
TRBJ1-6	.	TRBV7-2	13	ASSLYQGVNSPLH